Detailed here is one T cell receptor beta chain. The antigen remains undetermined. Use of 60 Vbeta and 13 Jbeta primers characterized the PCR. The table came from immunoSEQ multiplex PCR; TCRdb's copy has only in-frame clones and leaves some out. The sample shows some 120,000 clones, roughly 70% of them seen only once. These data are taken from a study of cytomegalovirus exposure and HLA in healthy donors. Study-level findings and limits: Most subjects had HLA-A and HLA-B alleles reportedly predicted accurately by TCR beta sequences. The classifier, whose performance was assessed in both the original and validation cohorts, reportedly diagnosed cytomegalovirus status with high specificity and sensitivity. Some highly shared sequence variants likely arose as a pipeline artifact.

Likely unrecorded immune exposures existed in these nominally healthy donors. CDR1 and CDR2 (germline): MDHEN, SYDVKM. Trimming at V came to 3 bases and at J to 2 bases, leaving 6 bases not matched to a gene. The CDR3 length is 16 residues. Sequencing used PBMCs. The gene calls are TRBV28 and TRBJ2-3; 9 bases match TRBD2. This receptor was obtained from a woman aged 40 to 50 in good health and CMV-seropositive. This CDR3 reads CASSFNLAGYTDTQYF. For the CDR3, the DNA is TGTGCCAGCAGTTTTAATCTAGCGGGGTACACAGATACGCAGTATTTT.